This TCR beta chain stems from a study of shared clonotypes between healthy human individuals. Study-wide points: Memory subsets had estimated richness that was generally smaller than that of naive subsets.

TCRdb keeps only in-frame clones here, not all; method: immunoSEQ multiplex PCR. The sample includes some 980,000 clones, 60% to 85% of them seen just once. CDR1 and CDR2 (germline): MNHNS, SASEGT. This CDR3 has 19 amino acids. After removal of 4 bases from V and 10 bases from J, the junction contained 23 bases not matched to a gene. Regarding this clone: Its antigen is not identified.

The receptor comes from a man aged 18 to 29 in good health. This chain links TRBV6-1 with TRBJ2-1; TRBD2 matches at 9 bases. Input material: memory CD4+ T cells sorted from blood. Subset denoted: CD45RA-negative fraction. In DNA form, the CDR3 reads TGTGCCAGCAGTGGAACGGACGCTGTTCTAGCGGGGCTCCGCAGGGAGCAGTTCTTC. The encoded protein is CASSGTDAVLAGLRREQFF.